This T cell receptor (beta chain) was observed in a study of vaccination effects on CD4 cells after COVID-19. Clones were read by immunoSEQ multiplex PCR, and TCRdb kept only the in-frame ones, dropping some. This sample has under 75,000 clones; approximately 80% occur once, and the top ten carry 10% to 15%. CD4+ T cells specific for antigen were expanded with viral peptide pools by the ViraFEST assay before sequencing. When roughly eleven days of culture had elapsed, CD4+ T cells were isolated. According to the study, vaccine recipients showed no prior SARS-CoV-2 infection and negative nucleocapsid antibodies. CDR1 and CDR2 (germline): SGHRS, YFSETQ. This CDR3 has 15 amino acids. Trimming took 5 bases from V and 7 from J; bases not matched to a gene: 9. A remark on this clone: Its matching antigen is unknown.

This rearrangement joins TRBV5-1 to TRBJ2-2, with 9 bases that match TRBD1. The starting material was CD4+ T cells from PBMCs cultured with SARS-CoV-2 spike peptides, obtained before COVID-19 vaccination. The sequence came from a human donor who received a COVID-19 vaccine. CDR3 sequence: CASRRDREGIGELFF. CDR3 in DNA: TGCGCCAGCAGACGGGACAGGGAAGGAATCGGGGAGCTGTTTTTT. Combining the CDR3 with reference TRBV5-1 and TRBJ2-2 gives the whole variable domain KAGVTQTPRYLIKTRGQQVTLSCSPISGHRSVSWYQQTPGQGLQFLFEYFSETQRNKGNFPGRFSGRQFSNSRSEMNVSTLELGDSALYLCASRRDREGIGELFFGEGSRLTVL.